This TCR beta chain was sequenced during a study of human thymus T cells. Study-level results: The authors found apparently biased V and J gene usage in thymic and blood repertoires.

From resections taken during corrective heart surgery, the thymus tissue was obtained. TCRdb keeps only in-frame clones here, not all; method: immunoSEQ multiplex PCR. Of 70,000 to 75,000 clones in the sample, 85% to 95% were seen once. Concerning this clone: The antigen remains unidentified.

Germline lookup yields CDR1 SGHDN and CDR2 FVKESK. Trimming removed 1 base from V and 7 bases from J; junction bases left unmatched: 10. This CDR3 has 17 amino acids. This receptor was identified in a girl under three years old with a congenital heart defect but otherwise immunologically healthy. The genes are TRBV14 and TRBJ2-1; TRBD2 matches at 10 bases. What was sequenced was thymus tissue. Here the CDR3 DNA reads TGTGCCAGCAGCCAAGTCGGCACTAGCGGGGAGAGGAATGAGCAGTTCTTC. This encodes CASSQVGTSGERNEQFF.